The present entry profiles one T cell receptor beta chain with its context. The data were obtained in a study of PD-L1 blockade in urothelial cancer. The length of the CDR3 is 16 residues. In germline, CDR1 is SGDLS, CDR2 YYNGEE. V lost 3 bases and J 3 bases, leaving 15 bases between the germline ends. The repertoire was sequenced with immunoSEQ multiplex PCR; TCRdb's copy has only in-frame clones and lacks some. In the table there are 40,000 to 60,000 clones, under 90% of which are singletons. Stated time point: pretreatment peripheral blood. The sample was PBMCs, taken around atezolizumab (anti-PD-L1) treatment. The sequence was collected from a man in his 70s with urothelial cancer. This chain uses TRBV9 with TRBJ2-2; D may be TRBD2 (6 bases). Written as DNA, the CDR3 is TGTGCCAGCAGCGCACGCGGGGATGGGCACACCGGGGAGCTGTTTTTT. It is translated as CASSARGDGHTGELFF.